Listed below are T cell receptor beta chains from one sample, sequenced in a study of T cell repertoires in cytomegalovirus infection. Their cognate antigens are unknown. TCRdb processed the reads anew with MiXCR; each CDR3 protein has one entry. Altogether some 560,000 distinct CDR3 sequences are present, approximately 40% being singletons, with the ten largest covering more than 40%. The sample in question was cultured PBMCs, obtained from culture after CMV antigen stimulation. The receptors were sampled from a human donor in good health (CMV status not recorded). Some clones in this sample may be carry-over from other donors' samples. CDR3s include the opening cysteine and the closing phenylalanine or tryptophan. A D gene is named only where the DNA matches it firmly. Size tells how often a clone was seen (once, few, many) or the class of an expanded clone, and some rows leave it out.

J: TRBJ2-1; D: TRBD2; V: TRBV7-8; size: few; CDR3: CASRQREDSYNEQFF; DNA: TGTGCCAGCAGGCAGCGGGAGGACTCCTACAATGAGCAGTTCTTC
J: TRBJ2-7; D: -; V: TRBV29-1; size: few; CDR3: CSVVTGYEQYF; DNA: TGCAGCGTTGTTACGGGGTACGAGCAGTACTTC
J: TRBJ1-6; D: -; V: TRBV20-1; size: -; CDR3: CSARTINPGSPLHF; DNA: TGCAGTGCGAGAACTATCAATCCGGGTTCACCCCTCCACTTT
J: TRBJ2-4; D: TRBD1; V: TRBV6-2/TRBV6-3; size: few; CDR3: CASSSGTGGNYGKNIQYF; DNA: TGTGCCAGCAGTTCCGGGACAGGGGGTAATTATGGCAAAAACATTCAGTACTTC
J: TRBJ1-1; D: -; V: TRBV20-1; size: -; CDR3: CSARKRGEVLWGTEAFF; DNA: TGCAGTGCTAGGAAAAGAGGGGAGGTACTCTGGGGCACTGAAGCTTTCTTT
J: TRBJ2-1; D: -; V: TRBV6-1; size: -; CDR3: CAIPPRGDYNEQFF; DNA: TGTGCCATACCCCCTCGAGGGGACTACAATGAGCAGTTCTTC
J: TRBJ2-6; D: -; V: TRBV7-2; size: -; CDR3: CASSFRTAHSGANVLTF; DNA: TGTGCCAGCAGCTTTCGGACAGCCCACTCTGGGGCCAACGTCCTGACTTTC
J: TRBJ2-1; D: -; V: TRBV15; size: few; CDR3: CATSRGSEQFF; DNA: TGTGCCACCAGCAGAGGGTCGGAGCAGTTCTTC
J: TRBJ1-2; D: TRBD1; V: TRBV5-1; size: -; CDR3: CASSPGQNDGYTF; DNA: TGCGCCAGCAGCCCGGGACAGAACGATGGCTACACCTTC
J: TRBJ1-6; D: -; V: TRBV4-2; size: -; CDR3: CASSQGAYIVPNNSPLHF; DNA: TGTGCCAGCAGCCAAGGAGCTTATATCGTGCCGAATAATTCACCCCTCCACTTT
J: TRBJ2-7; D: -; V: TRBV7-9; size: few; CDR3: CASSSYRESYEQYF; DNA: TGTGCCAGCAGCTCCTACAGGGAATCCTACGAGCAGTACTTC
J: TRBJ2-1; D: -; V: TRBV10-3; size: -; CDR3: CAISDPGGDNEQFF; DNA: TGTGCCATCAGTGACCCCGGAGGTGACAATGAGCAGTTCTTC
J: TRBJ1-2; D: -; V: TRBV6-1; size: -; CDR3: CASSEARHGYTF; DNA: TGTGCCAGCAGTGAAGCCCGCCATGGCTACACCTTC
J: TRBJ1-5; D: -; V: TRBV6-6; size: -; CDR3: CASSYSTPPVSPQHF; DNA: TGTGCCAGCAGTTACTCGACCCCCCCAGTCAGCCCCCAGCATTTT
J: TRBJ1-5; D: -; V: TRBV7-8; size: -; CDR3: CASSLVGGPLTQPQHF; DNA: TGTGCCAGCAGCTTAGTTGGGGGACCGCTCACTCAGCCCCAGCATTTT
J: TRBJ1-2; D: -; V: TRBV12-3/TRBV12-4; size: few; CDR3: CASNGPGAGVRDGYTF; DNA: TGTGCCAGCAACGGGCCGGGCGCAGGGGTGAGGGATGGCTACACCTTC
J: TRBJ2-2; D: -; V: TRBV7-8; size: few; CDR3: CASSSRGVDTGELFF; DNA: TGTGCCAGCAGCTCCAGGGGGGTCGACACCGGGGAGCTGTTTTTT
J: TRBJ1-1; D: -; V: TRBV6-6; size: -; CDR3: CASSLVWDGNTEAFF; DNA: TGTGCCAGCAGTCTGGTTTGGGACGGCAACACTGAAGCTTTCTTT
J: TRBJ2-7; D: TRBD1; V: TRBV7-4; size: -; CDR3: CASSLSLTGNEQYF; DNA: TGTGCCAGCAGCTTATCCCTGACAGGGAACGAGCAGTACTTC
J: TRBJ2-1; D: -; V: TRBV7-2; size: -; CDR3: CASSLRWAGGYNEQFF; DNA: TGTGCCAGCAGCTTAAGATGGGCAGGGGGGTACAATGAGCAGTTCTTC
J: TRBJ1-5; D: TRBD1; V: TRBV15; size: -; CDR3: CATSIDRGSNQPQHF; DNA: TGTGCCACCAGCATCGACAGGGGAAGCAATCAGCCCCAGCATTTT
J: TRBJ2-7; D: -; V: TRBV6-1; size: -; CDR3: CASSDSRVTQGAYEQYF; DNA: TGTGCCAGCAGTGATTCCAGGGTGACTCAGGGCGCCTACGAGCAGTACTTC
J: TRBJ1-1; D: -; V: TRBV12-3/TRBV12-4; size: -; CDR3: CASSLSGEAFF; DNA: TGTGCCAGCAGTTTAAGTGGTGAAGCTTTCTTT
J: TRBJ2-5; D: TRBD1; V: TRBV6-1; size: -; CDR3: CASRGQEQETQYF; DNA: TGTGCCAGCAGGGGACAGGAGCAAGAGACCCAGTACTTC
J: TRBJ2-1; D: -; V: TRBV6-1; size: -; CDR3: CASSGGWGSANEQFF; DNA: TGTGCCAGCAGTGGAGGATGGGGGTCTGCAAATGAGCAGTTCTTC
J: TRBJ2-4; D: TRBD2; V: TRBV12-3/TRBV12-4; size: -; CDR3: CASSAPTSGGPENIQYF; DNA: TGTGCCAGCAGTGCCCCGACTAGCGGGGGGCCTGAAAACATTCAGTACTTC
J: TRBJ2-1; D: -; V: TRBV19; size: -; CDR3: CASSSTGPRNEQFF; DNA: TGTGCCAGTAGTTCTACCGGGCCAAGGAATGAGCAGTTCTTC
J: TRBJ2-7; D: TRBD2; V: TRBV7-2; size: -; CDR3: CASSPRGLAGHYEQYF; DNA: TGTGCCAGCAGCCCACGGGGGCTAGCGGGCCATTACGAGCAGTACTTC
J: TRBJ2-1; D: -; V: TRBV7-2; size: -; CDR3: CASSLPTGRDNEQFF; DNA: TGTGCCAGCAGCTTACCTACCGGTCGGGACAATGAGCAGTTCTTC
J: TRBJ2-1; D: -; V: TRBV7-2; size: many; CDR3: CASSLETRIEQFF; DNA: TGTGCCAGCAGCTTGGAGACTAGAATTGAGCAGTTCTTC
J: TRBJ2-5; D: TRBD2; V: TRBV7-8; size: many; CDR3: CASSWMGTSGATTQYF; DNA: TGTGCCAGCAGCTGGATGGGGACTAGCGGAGCTACGACCCAGTACTTC
J: TRBJ2-3; D: TRBD2; V: TRBV7-6; size: few; CDR3: CASSPPGGRGTQYF; DNA: TGTGCCAGCAGCCCCCCCGGGGGGAGAGGTACGCAGTATTTT
J: TRBJ1-1; D: -; V: TRBV15; size: -; CDR3: CATSPLGVGDTEAFF; DNA: TGTGCCACCAGCCCACTTGGGGTGGGGGACACTGAAGCTTTCTTT
J: TRBJ2-5; D: TRBD2; V: TRBV28; size: few; CDR3: CASSLAAGGLKQETQYF; DNA: TGTGCCAGCAGTTTAGCAGCGGGGGGGCTGAAGCAAGAGACCCAGTACTTC
J: TRBJ1-2; D: -; V: TRBV7-1; size: once; CDR3: CASSSSGEWGYGYTF; DNA: TGTGCCAGCAGCTCCTCCGGGGAATGGGGATATGGCTACACCTTC
J: TRBJ1-5; D: -; V: TRBV6-1; size: many; CDR3: CASSLLDRFNQPQHF; DNA: TGTGCCAGCTCCCTCCTCGACAGATTCAATCAGCCCCAGCATTTT
J: TRBJ1-1; D: -; V: TRBV9; size: -; CDR3: CASSVGALNTEAFF; DNA: TGTGCCAGCAGCGTCGGCGCGCTGAACACTGAAGCTTTCTTT
J: TRBJ1-6; D: -; V: TRBV20-1; size: -; CDR3: CSARDPGLSPLHF; DNA: TGCAGTGCTAGAGATCCGGGACTTTCACCCCTCCACTTT
J: TRBJ2-5; D: TRBD2; V: TRBV19; size: -; CDR3: CASSQSGEGETQYF; DNA: TGTGCCAGTAGTCAATCCGGGGAGGGAGAGACCCAGTACTTC
J: TRBJ2-2; D: -; V: TRBV12-3/TRBV12-4; size: few; CDR3: CASSFLPGELFF; DNA: TGTGCCAGCAGTTTTTTGCCCGGGGAGCTGTTTTTT
J: TRBJ2-3; D: -; V: TRBV2; size: -; CDR3: CASKPYPGREADTQYF; DNA: TGTGCCAGCAAGCCTTACCCCGGCAGGGAAGCAGATACGCAGTATTTT
J: TRBJ2-3; D: -; V: TRBV7-4; size: -; CDR3: CASSLMGLGTDTQYF; DNA: TGTGCCAGCAGCTTAATGGGACTGGGCACAGATACGCAGTATTTT
J: TRBJ2-3; D: -; V: TRBV2; size: -; CDR3: CAGRGGYSTDTQYF; DNA: TGTGCCGGCAGAGGGGGGTACAGCACAGATACGCAGTATTTT
J: TRBJ2-1; D: -; V: TRBV27; size: few; CDR3: CASRQRQSDWDEQFF; DNA: TGTGCCAGCAGACAACGCCAATCAGATTGGGATGAGCAGTTCTTC
J: TRBJ2-6; D: -; V: TRBV4-3; size: -; CDR3: CASSHRAPGANVLTF; DNA: TGCGCCAGCAGCCATCGGGCGCCCGGGGCCAACGTCCTGACTTTC